This TCR beta chain appears in the sequencing data of a study of PD-1 blockade in mismatch repair-deficient tumors. Study-wide results and caveats: After pembrolizumab, tumor-resident clones rose rapidly, then generally contracted before radiologic responses.

Some clones are missing from TCRdb's copy, which holds only in-frame ones; the method was immunoSEQ multiplex PCR. The sample has some 16,000 clones, around 82% seen once. Remarks on this clone: Its antigen remains unknown.

Mismatch repair deficiency was confirmed in all patients, by PCR or immunohistochemistry. This sequence was found in an adult with mismatch repair-deficient cancer. The source material was PBMCs, sampled 4 weeks after starting pembrolizumab.

The CDR3 region is CASSPGQGRGNTEAFF. The CDR3 nucleotides are TGTGCCAGCAGCCCCGGACAGGGTAGGGGGAACACTGAAGCTTTCTTT. The chain joins TRBV7-3 to TRBJ1-1; TRBD1 matches 8 bases. Losses at the gene ends were 5 bases for V and 1 base for J; bases not matched to a gene: 9. There are 16 residues in the CDR3. Germline CDR1 reads SGHTA; CDR2 reads FQGTGA.